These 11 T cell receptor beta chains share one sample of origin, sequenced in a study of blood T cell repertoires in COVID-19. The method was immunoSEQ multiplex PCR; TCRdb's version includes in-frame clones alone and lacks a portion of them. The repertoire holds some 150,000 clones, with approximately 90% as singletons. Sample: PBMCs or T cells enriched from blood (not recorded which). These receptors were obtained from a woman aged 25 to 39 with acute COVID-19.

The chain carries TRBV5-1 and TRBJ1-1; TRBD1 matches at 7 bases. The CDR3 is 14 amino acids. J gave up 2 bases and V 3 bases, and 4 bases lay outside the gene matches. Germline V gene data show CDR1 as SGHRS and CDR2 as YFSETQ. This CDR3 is CASSSGQENTEAFF. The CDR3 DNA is TGCGCCAGCAGCTCCGGACAGGAAAACACTGAAGCTTTCTTT.

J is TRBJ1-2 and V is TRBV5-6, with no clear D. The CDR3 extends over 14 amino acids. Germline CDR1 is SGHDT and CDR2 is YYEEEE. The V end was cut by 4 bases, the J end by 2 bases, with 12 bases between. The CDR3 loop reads CASSGGLKNYGYTF. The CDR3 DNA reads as TGTGCCAGCAGCGGAGGACTGAAGAACTATGGCTACACCTTC.

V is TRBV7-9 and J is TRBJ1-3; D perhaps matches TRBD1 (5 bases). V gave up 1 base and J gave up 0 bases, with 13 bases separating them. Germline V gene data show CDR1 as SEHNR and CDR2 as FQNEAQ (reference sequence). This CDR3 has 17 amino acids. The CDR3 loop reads CASSLGLGGNSGNTIYF. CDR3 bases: TGTGCCAGCAGCTTAGGGTTGGGGGGAAACTCTGGAAACACCATATATTTT.

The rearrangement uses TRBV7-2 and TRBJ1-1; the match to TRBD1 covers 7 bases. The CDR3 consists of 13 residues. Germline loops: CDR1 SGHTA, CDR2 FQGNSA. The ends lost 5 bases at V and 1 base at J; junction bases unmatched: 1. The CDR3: CASSRQGNTEAFF. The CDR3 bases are TGTGCCAGCAGCCGACAGGGGAACACTGAAGCTTTCTTT.

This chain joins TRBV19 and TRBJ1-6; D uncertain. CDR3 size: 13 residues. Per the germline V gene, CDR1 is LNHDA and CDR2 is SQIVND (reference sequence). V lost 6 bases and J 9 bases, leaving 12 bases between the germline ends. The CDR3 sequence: CASRAPSPSPLHF. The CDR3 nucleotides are TGTGCCAGTAGAGCACCAAGTCCTTCACCCCTCCACTTT.

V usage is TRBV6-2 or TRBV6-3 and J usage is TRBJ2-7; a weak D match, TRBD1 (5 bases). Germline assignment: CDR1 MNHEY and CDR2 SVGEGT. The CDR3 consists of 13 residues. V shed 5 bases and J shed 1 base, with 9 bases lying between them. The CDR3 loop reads CASSDRTSYEQYF. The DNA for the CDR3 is TGTGCCAGCAGTGACAGAACGTCCTACGAGCAGTACTTC.

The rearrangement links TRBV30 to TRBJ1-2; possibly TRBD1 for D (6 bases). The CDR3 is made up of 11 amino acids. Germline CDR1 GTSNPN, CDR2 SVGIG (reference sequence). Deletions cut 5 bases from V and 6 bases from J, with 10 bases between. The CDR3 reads CAWEGGDGYTF. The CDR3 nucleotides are TGTGCCTGGGAAGGGGGAGATGGCTACACCTTC.

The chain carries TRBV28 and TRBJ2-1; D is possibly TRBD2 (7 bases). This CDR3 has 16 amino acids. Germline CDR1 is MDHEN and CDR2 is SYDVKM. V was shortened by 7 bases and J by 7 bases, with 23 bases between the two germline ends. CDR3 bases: TGTGCCAGCATGGTCCCCCGGGGGGCGGGGAGGAATGAGCAGTTCTTC. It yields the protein CASMVPRGAGRNEQFF.

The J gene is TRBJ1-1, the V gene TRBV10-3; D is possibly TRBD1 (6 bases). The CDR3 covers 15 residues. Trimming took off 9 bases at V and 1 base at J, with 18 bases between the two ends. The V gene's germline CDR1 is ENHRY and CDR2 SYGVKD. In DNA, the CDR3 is TGTGCCATACGAGCGTGGGTCAGGGGGAACACTGAAGCTTTCTTT. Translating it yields CAIRAWVRGNTEAFF.

In nucleotides, the CDR3 is TGTGCCTGGAGTGTGTTTTTAGCAACTGAAGCTTTCTTT. The encoded protein is CAWSVFLATEAFF. J is TRBJ1-1 and V is TRBV30; D gene uncertain. Germline V gene data show CDR1 as GTSNPN and CDR2 as SVGIG (reference sequence). This CDR3 has 13 residues. Trimming removed 0 bases at V and 5 bases at J, with 10 bases between.

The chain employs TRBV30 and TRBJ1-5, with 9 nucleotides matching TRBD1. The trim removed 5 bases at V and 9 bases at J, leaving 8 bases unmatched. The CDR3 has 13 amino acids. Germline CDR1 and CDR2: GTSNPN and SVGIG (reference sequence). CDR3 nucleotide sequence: TGTGCCTGGGCTAGGGACAGGGAAGGGCCCCAGCATTTT. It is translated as CAWARDREGPQHF.